Listed below are T cell receptor beta chains from one sample, sequenced in a study of Graves' ophthalmopathy and Graves' hyperthyroidism. TCRdb processed the multiplex PCR reads anew with MiXCR; each CDR3 protein has one entry. The sample has approximately 330,000 distinct CDR3 sequences, roughly 15% seen once; the top ten hold roughly 12%. The material sequenced was peripheral blood. The receptors come from an adult man with Graves' ophthalmopathy. Both conserved end residues are part of each CDR3. A D gene is named only where the DNA matches it firmly. Not every row has a clone size; where given, it reads once, few, many or a size class.

v_call	d_call	clone_size	cdr3_length	j_call	cdr3_nt	cdr3_aa
TRBV18	NA	NA	16	TRBJ1-2	TGTGCCAGCTCACCACAGGCGGCAGGAGGGACATGGGGCTACACCTTC	CASSPQAAGGTWGYTF
TRBV20-1	TRBD1	many	14	TRBJ2-5	TGCAGTGCTAGCCGTCGCAGGGGGCCTGAGACCCAGTACTTC	CSASRRRGPETQYF
TRBV12-3/TRBV12-4	NA	many	13	TRBJ2-2	TGTGCCAGCAGTTTGAAGGGACCCGGGGAGCTGTTTTTT	CASSLKGPGELFF
TRBV6-1	NA	many	11	TRBJ1-5	TGTGCCGGGGGGGACGGTCAGCCCCAGCATTTT	CAGGDGQPQHF
TRBV2	NA	many	13	TRBJ2-5	TGTGCCAGCACCTTCGTGGGGGGAGAGACCCAGTACTTC	CASTFVGGETQYF
TRBV6-1	TRBD2	many	15	TRBJ2-7	TGTGCCAGCAGTGAAATGTTAGCGGGGTCCTACGAGCAGTACTTC	CASSEMLAGSYEQYF
TRBV7-2	TRBD1	NA	15	TRBJ2-7	TGTGCCAGCAGCTTAGAGGGACAGGGGGCCTACGAGCAGTACTTC	CASSLEGQGAYEQYF
TRBV3-1	NA	many	15	TRBJ1-2	TGTGCCAGCAGCCAAGATATAGGTTCGGGCTATGGCTACACCTTC	CASSQDIGSGYGYTF
TRBV20-1	NA	many	14	TRBJ1-2	TGCAGTGCTAGAGATCCGGGGGCCGGGTATGGCTACACCTTC	CSARDPGAGYGYTF
TRBV7-8	NA	NA	12	TRBJ1-6	TGTGCCAGCAGTTCCCGGCATTCACCCCTCCACTTT	CASSSRHSPLHF
TRBV30	NA	many	16	TRBJ2-2	TGTGCCTGGAGTGTAGGAGGGGGGCGGTACACCGGGGAGCTGTTTTTT	CAWSVGGGRYTGELFF
TRBV29-1	NA	many	15	TRBJ1-2	TGCAGCGTTGGGACTACAGGGTTCGGACAGTATGGCTACACCTTC	CSVGTTGFGQYGYTF
TRBV7-8	NA	NA	13	TRBJ1-2	TGTGCCAGCAGCGTCGAGGGATTAGGTGGCTACATCTTC	CASSVEGLGGYIF
TRBV6-2/TRBV6-3	NA	many	12	TRBJ2-5	TGTGCCAGCAGTTATTTTGAGGAGACCCAGTACTTC	CASSYFEETQYF
TRBV13	NA	many	15	TRBJ2-7	TGTGCCAGCAGCTTAGGCCGGGACCCTTACTACGAGCAGTACTTC	CASSLGRDPYYEQYF
TRBV6-5	NA	many	15	TRBJ2-2	TGTGCCAGCAGACGTAATAGCGTGGTCACCGGGGAGCTGTTTTTT	CASRRNSVVTGELFF
TRBV2	NA	once	14	TRBJ1-1	TGTGCCAGCAGTGACCAGCTCATGAACACTGAAGCTTTCTTT	CASSDQLMNTEAFF
TRBV27	NA	NA	15	TRBJ1-6	TGTGCCAGCAAACGAGCACCAGGGGTCAATTCACCCCTCCACTTT	CASKRAPGVNSPLHF
TRBV10-3	TRBD1	many	14	TRBJ2-7	TGTGCCATCAGTGAGTCGATGCAGGGGGACGAGCAGTACTTC	CAISESMQGDEQYF
TRBV11-2	NA	NA	17	TRBJ2-5	TGTGCCAGCAGCTTCCCCCAGCCCGGGGGTGTGAGAGAGACCCAGTACTTC	CASSFPQPGGVRETQYF
TRBV11-2	NA	NA	16	TRBJ1-2	TGTGCCAGCAGCCCCTTACAGGGTGTACCCTACTATGGCTACACCTTC	CASSPLQGVPYYGYTF
TRBV4-1	NA	many	12	TRBJ1-2	TGCGCCAGCAGCCAGATGAGGGGTGGCTACACCTTC	CASSQMRGGYTF
TRBV6-2/TRBV6-3	TRBD1	NA	19	TRBJ1-5	TGTGCCAGCAGTTACTCATCCCGGGACAGCCTCATCGGCAATCAGCCCCAGCATTTT	CASSYSSRDSLIGNQPQHF
TRBV9	NA	many	15	TRBJ1-6	TGTGCCAGCAGCGCCCGCGGCGCGGGTAGTTCACCCCTCCACTTT	CASSARGAGSSPLHF
TRBV5-1	TRBD1	many	15	TRBJ2-5	TGCGCCAGCAGCATTGGAACAGGGGGTCAAGAGACCCAGTACTTC	CASSIGTGGQETQYF
TRBV6-1	TRBD1	many	14	TRBJ1-2	TGTGCCAGCAGTGAATGGGGACAGAACTATGGCTACACCTTC	CASSEWGQNYGYTF
TRBV12-3/TRBV12-4	TRBD1	many	14	TRBJ1-5	TGTGCCAGCACCCTGACAGGGGGGACACAGCCCCAGCATTTT	CASTLTGGTQPQHF
TRBV20-1	NA	many	13	TRBJ1-1	TGCAGTGCTAGGGGATCCGGTGTCACTGAAGCTTTCTTT	CSARGSGVTEAFF